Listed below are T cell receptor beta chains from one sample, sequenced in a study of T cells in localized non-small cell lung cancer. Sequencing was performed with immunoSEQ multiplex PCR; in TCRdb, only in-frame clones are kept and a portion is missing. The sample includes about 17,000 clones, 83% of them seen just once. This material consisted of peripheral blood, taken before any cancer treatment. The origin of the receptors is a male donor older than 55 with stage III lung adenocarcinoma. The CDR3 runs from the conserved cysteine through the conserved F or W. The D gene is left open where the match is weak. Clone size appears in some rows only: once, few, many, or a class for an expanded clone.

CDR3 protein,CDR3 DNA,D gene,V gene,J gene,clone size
CASSSDGSNQPQHF,TGTGCCAGCAGCTCGGACGGTAGCAATCAGCCCCAGCATTTT,-,TRBV5-5,TRBJ1-5,-
CASSERWVGNQPQHF,TGTGCCAGCAGTGAAAGGTGGGTGGGAAATCAGCCCCAGCATTTT,-,TRBV6-1,TRBJ1-5,-
CASSITGAHQPQHF,TGTGCCAGTAGTATTACAGGGGCCCATCAGCCCCAGCATTTT,TRBD1,TRBV19,TRBJ1-5,-
CASSLDRTYGYTF,TGTGCCAGCAGCTTGGACAGGACGTATGGCTACACCTTC,-,TRBV5-4,TRBJ1-2,-
CASSVDDRRSGNTIYF,TGTGCCAGCAGCGTAGACGACAGGCGCTCTGGAAACACCATATATTTT,-,TRBV9,TRBJ1-3,-
CASSPQNSPLHF,TGTGCCAGCAGCCCTCAGAATTCACCCCTCCACTTT,-,TRBV16,TRBJ1-6,-
CAIRQGPDTEAFF,TGTGCCATCAGACAGGGCCCGGACACTGAAGCTTTCTTT,-,TRBV10-3,TRBJ1-1,medium-sized
CASSPRDREQETQYF,TGTGCCAGCAGCCCCCGGGACAGGGAGCAAGAGACCCAGTACTTC,TRBD1,TRBV7-9,TRBJ2-5,-
CASSAGVNSNQPQHF,TGTGCCAGCAGTGCCGGGGTTAATAGCAATCAGCCCCAGCATTTT,-,TRBV6-1,TRBJ1-5,few
CASSLQGPSQETQYF,TGTGCCAGCAGCCTACAGGGGCCTAGCCAAGAGACCCAGTACTTC,TRBD1,TRBV11-1,TRBJ2-5,once
CASSSGILAKNIQYF,TGTGCCAGCAGCTCCGGGATCTTAGCCAAAAACATTCAGTACTTC,-,TRBV5-6,TRBJ2-4,-
CAISDGETQYF,TGTGCCATCAGTGATGGGGAGACCCAGTACTTC,-,TRBV10-3,TRBJ2-5,-
CASGLSGGNRFWSHGYTF,TGTGCTAGTGGTTTATCTGGAGGCAACCGGTTTTGGTCGCATGGCTACACCTTC,-,TRBV12-5,TRBJ1-2,-
CASSKSPRRVGPNYGYTF,TGTGCCAGCAGCAAATCCCCCAGGCGGGTAGGGCCTAACTATGGCTACACCTTC,-,TRBV21-1,TRBJ1-2,-
CASSPSRVYGYTF,TGTGCCAGCAGTCCCTCGAGGGTATATGGCTACACCTTC,-,TRBV7-6,TRBJ1-2,-
CASSVDVNWTQYF,TGCGCCAGCAGCGTGGACGTCAATTGGACGCAGTATTTT,-,TRBV5-1,TRBJ2-3,-
CASSLSRGQYNEQFF,TGTGCCAGCAGTTTAAGCCGGGGTCAGTACAATGAGCAGTTCTTC,-,TRBV27,TRBJ2-1,few
CASSLTTQQYF,TGTGCCAGCAGTTTAACGACGCAGCAGTACTTC,-,TRBV28,TRBJ2-7,-
CASSVYSFQETQYF,TGTGCCAGCAGCGTGTATAGCTTCCAAGAGACCCAGTACTTC,-,TRBV9,TRBJ2-5,once
CASSGRRGEQYF,TGTGCCAGCAGTGGTAGAAGGGGTGAGCAGTACTTC,-,TRBV2,TRBJ2-7,-
CACSPADTQYF,TGTGCCTGTTCCCCAGCAGATACGCAGTATTTT,-,TRBV30,TRBJ2-3,-
CASSLGTGGRNYTF,TGTGCCAGCAGTTTAGGAACAGGGGGCAGGAACTACACCTTC,TRBD1,TRBV27,TRBJ1-2,-
CASSPTPGPPNDEAFF,TGTGCCAGCAGCCCGACTCCGGGACCCCCCAACGATGAAGCTTTCTTT,-,TRBV5-4,TRBJ1-1,-
CASSIGTGTSQPQHF,TGTGCCAGTAGTATAGGGACAGGGACGAGTCAGCCCCAGCATTTT,TRBD1,TRBV19,TRBJ1-5,once
CASSPRQSQETQYF,TGTGCCAGCTCGCCCCGGCAGTCCCAAGAGACCCAGTACTTC,-,TRBV18,TRBJ2-5,-
CASSTHKNSPLHF,TGTGCCAGTAGTACCCATAAGAATTCACCCCTCCACTTT,-,TRBV19,TRBJ1-6,few
CAWSGGKFDDRSLRTNYGYTF,TGTGCCTGGAGCGGGGGGAAATTTGACGACAGGTCCCTTAGGACTAACTATGGCTACACCTTC,-,TRBV30,TRBJ1-2,-
CASSESLQLVISSYEQYF,TGTGCCAGCAGTGAATCTCTACAGTTGGTGATCTCTTCCTACGAGCAGTACTTC,-,TRBV2,TRBJ2-7,once
CASSLERAIDRVYEEQFF,TGTGCCAGCAGCTTAGAGAGAGCTATCGACCGAGTCTATGAAGAGCAGTTCTTC,-,TRBV7-6,TRBJ2-1,-
CASSLTASNTEQYF,TGTGCCAGCAGCTTAACGGCTAGTAACACCGAGCAGTACTTC,-,TRBV7-3,TRBJ2-7,-
CASSPPAGAVNTEAFF,TGTGCCAGCAGCCCCCCGGCGGGGGCTGTGAACACTGAAGCTTTCTTT,-,TRBV4-2,TRBJ1-1,-
CASSAGGVTNEKLFF,TGTGCCAGCAGTGCAGGGGGCGTAACTAATGAAAAACTGTTTTTT,TRBD1,TRBV2,TRBJ1-4,-
CSATPGSDGTEAFF,TGCAGCGCCACCCCGGGGTCCGACGGGACTGAAGCTTTCTTT,-,TRBV29-1,TRBJ1-1,-
CASSQPPGTGGRRLNTEAFF,TGCGCCAGCAGCCAACCACCCGGGACAGGGGGCAGAAGGTTGAACACTGAAGCTTTCTTT,TRBD1,TRBV4-1,TRBJ1-1,once
CSSRKAEYEQYF,TGCAGCTCCCGGAAGGCGGAGTACGAGCAGTACTTC,-,TRBV29-1,TRBJ2-7,-
CASSNFRDRRPTGFF,TGTGCCAGCAGCAACTTCCGGGACAGAAGACCTACAGGCTTCTTC,-,TRBV21-1,TRBJ2-1,-
CASSRDSGTNTEAFF,TGTGCCAGCAGCCGGGACAGCGGAACGAACACTGAAGCTTTCTTT,TRBD1,TRBV7-2,TRBJ1-1,-
CASREGQGVYEQYF,TGTGCCAGTAGGGAGGGACAGGGGGTCTACGAGCAGTACTTC,TRBD1,TRBV19,TRBJ2-7,-
CASSPPGQGPNTGELFF,TGTGCCAGCAGCCCGCCGGGACAGGGCCCGAACACCGGGGAGCTGTTTTTT,TRBD1,TRBV7-9,TRBJ2-2,-
CASSESTGVSGNTIYF,TGTGCCAGCAGTGAATCGACGGGAGTTTCTGGAAACACCATATATTTT,-,TRBV6-1,TRBJ1-3,once
CASSYDSPEAFF,TGTGCCAGCAGTTACGACTCCCCTGAAGCTTTCTTT,-,TRBV6-6,TRBJ1-1,-
CASSLTSAAVNEKLFF,TGCGCCAGCAGCCTCACATCCGCCGCGGTCAATGAAAAACTGTTTTTT,-,TRBV4-1,TRBJ1-4,-
CAWSRQHNSPLHF,TGTGCCTGGAGTAGACAGCATAATTCACCCCTCCACTTT,-,TRBV30,TRBJ1-6,once
CASSPGEQRAGVFF,TGTGCCAGCAGCCCCGGCGAACAGCGCGCGGGGGTTTTCTTT,-,TRBV7-3,TRBJ1-1,-
CASSVATGRHTDTQYF,TGTGCCAGCAGCGTAGCTACGGGACGGCACACAGATACGCAGTATTTT,-,TRBV9,TRBJ2-3,-
CASSRRDAGKGETQYF,TGTGCCAGCAGCAGACGGGACGCCGGCAAGGGAGAGACCCAGTACTTC,-,TRBV13,TRBJ2-5,-
CSVEDPRGGENQYF,TGCAGCGTTGAAGATCCCCGGGGAGGAGAGAACCAGTACTTC,-,TRBV29-1,TRBJ2-5,-
CASSEFRGAHNYGYTF,TGTGCCAGCAGTGAATTCAGGGGGGCACATAACTATGGCTACACCTTC,TRBD1,TRBV6-1,TRBJ1-2,-
CATRTGITGELFF,TGTGCCACAAGGACAGGGATCACCGGGGAGCTGTTTTTT,TRBD1,TRBV10-3,TRBJ2-2,-
CASSLETSGGARNEQFF,TGTGCCAGCAGCTTAGAGACTAGCGGGGGGGCGCGGAATGAGCAGTTCTTC,TRBD2,TRBV11-3,TRBJ2-1,once
CASSLSTSSYEQYF,TGTGCCAGCAGCTTGAGTACTTCTTCCTACGAGCAGTACTTC,-,TRBV11-2,TRBJ2-7,few
CASSQLPTGGRDTIYF,TGCGCCAGCAGCCAACTCCCAACAGGGGGACGAGACACCATATATTTT,TRBD1,TRBV5-1,TRBJ1-3,few
CASREDNNQPQHF,TGTGCCAGCAGAGAAGACAACAATCAGCCCCAGCATTTT,-,TRBV6-1,TRBJ1-5,-
CAISELFGSGANVLTF,TGTGCCATCAGTGAGTTGTTTGGGTCTGGGGCCAACGTCCTGACTTTC,-,TRBV10-3,TRBJ2-6,-